This T cell receptor (beta chain) appears in the sequencing data of a study of blood T cell repertoires in COVID-19 (TCRdb year 2020). In the study overall: Samples covering the acute and convalescent phases of COVID-19 were provided by collaborators in the United States, Italy and Spain. The material from the prospective study consisted of cDNA or gDNA derived from T cells, B-cell-depleted T cells, or PBMCs. The dataset comprised deeply sampled blood TCRbeta repertoires from subjects exposed to, actively infected with, or recovered from COVID-19. The repertoires were released in a freely available public database intended as a resource for research on the immune response to SARS-CoV-2. Samples were obtained from the ongoing ImmuneRACE study (first 160 participants) and from some 1,200 subjects provided by 6 global collaborators. A de-identified subject ID, COVID-19 status, age in years and sex were almost always included in the sample metadata. Where available, HLA class I and class II types were obtained from metadata supplied by the sample provider rather than from assay-based typing. Paper-wide results and their limitations: The amount of clinical and demographic metadata varied by source and participant and was provided uncurated.

Of note for this clone: Which antigen it targets is not known. No base quality values were provided; no much bigger clone lies one nucleotide off.

The CDR3 runs 13 residues from the cysteine to the phenylalanine. Only the CDR3 portion is preserved as DNA: 39 bases, with reading frame beginning at the first base. Deletion took 5 bases off V and 6 bases off J, with a span of 11 bases between the germline ends. For CDR1 and CDR2, the germline V gene (reference sequence) lists LNHNV and YYDKDF. Participants in the prospective study were enrolled through a virtual design, were aged about 18 to 90 years, and lived in some 24 United States geographic areas. To assign participants to cohorts, the prospective study relied on clinical history that participants themselves reported in a screening survey and a study questionnaire. In the prospective study, mobile phlebotomists collected whole blood, serum and a nasopharyngeal or oropharyngeal swab from each participant. Additional blood draws and questionnaires over an approximately two-month period could optionally be provided by prospective study participants. Before DNA extraction, blood samples from the prospective study were shipped at room temperature or frozen.

TCRbeta CDR3 regions were amplified from genomic DNA using the immunoSEQ Assay, a bias-controlled multiplex PCR. The original methods were these. The number of nucleated cells in each sample was estimated from the amplification of reference gene primers within the assay. To quantify the absolute abundance of each unique TCRbeta CDR3 rearrangement, sequence reads were collapsed and filtered. Productive Simpson clonality was computed per sample as the square root of Simpson's diversity index over productive rearrangements. Imported from immuneACCESS, the table was reduced by TCRdb to in-frame sequences with V and J called. These copies leave out some clones; in studies compared against another copy, an unresolved V gene accounts for under half, and the cause of the remainder is not known. V and J calls plus clone size are reproduced from that table; the DNA served to infer D and trimming. The sample contains about 220,000 clones, around 89% of them found a single time. The ten top clones hold more than 3% of the sample.

The receptor was isolated from a woman between 18 and 29 years old in a cohort exposed to, infected with or recovered from COVID-19 (not recorded which). The rearrangement combines TRBV15 with TRBJ2-1; the D gene is unclear. Sequencing input: PBMCs or T cells enriched from blood (not recorded which). The CDR3 reads as follows: CATSESRLNEQFF. The DNA reads as follows: TGTGCCACCAGCGAGAGCCGACTCAATGAGCAGTTCTTC.